This T cell receptor (beta chain) was identified in a study of blood T cells in healthy people across ages. Study-level background: About one barcoded TCR beta cDNA was captured per two T cells.

Each donor was a healthy Caucasian individual from Russia, aged roughly 6 to 95. Through a sample-barcoded 5' primer and a J-beta primer mix, a second PCR was run for roughly 7 to 12 cycles. TCRdb re-derived calls from the 5' RACE reads in MiXCR, one entry per CDR3 protein. Of about 1.4 million distinct CDR3 sequences listed, around 59% are singletons. Germline CDR1 DFQATT, CDR2 SNEGSKA (reference sequence). V dropped 3 bases and J dropped 5 bases, with 16 bases sitting between them. This CDR3 spans 14 amino acids. The TCR was taken from a man younger than 35 in good health. Input material: blood. The V call is TRBV20-1, the J call TRBJ2-5; D may be TRBD1 (6 bases). The CDR3 nucleotides read TGCAGTGCTAGTTGTACAGACGACAGGGAGACCCAGTACTTC. Its protein product is CSASCTDDRETQYF.